One sample yielded the 14 T cell receptor beta chains listed below, sequenced in a study of beta chain features in type 1 diabetes. Study-wide results and caveats: Type 1 diabetes patients had TCRB CDR3s that were shorter (moderately but significantly so) in all four CD4+ subsets.

Their antigen targets remain unknown. Expressed TCRB transcripts were sequenced, since all the RNA that had been isolated was reverse transcribed. Sequencing was performed with immunoSEQ multiplex PCR; in TCRdb, only in-frame clones are kept and a portion is missing. Of about 660,000 clones in the sample, roughly 13% were seen once. The sequencing sample was made of naive CD4+ T cells from blood. The receptor set was obtained from a man aged 18 to 30 with type 1 diabetes.

This clone was recorded a few times. The chain joins TRBV2 to TRBJ2-3; D is undetermined. V lost 8 bases and J lost 6, with 6 bases in between. In germline, CDR1 is SNHLY, CDR2 FYNNEI. The CDR3 contains 10 residues. This CDR3 reads CASAWDTQYF. The CDR3 DNA sequence: TGTGCCAGCGCCTGGGATACGCAGTATTTT.

There are a few counts of this clone. The chain employs TRBV4-2 and TRBJ2-1, with D possibly matching TRBD1 (5 bases). CDR3 length: 14 amino acids. The V and J ends lost 2 bases and 13 bases respectively, with 18 bases between them. Germline V gene data show CDR1 as LGHNA and CDR2 as YNFKEQ. CDR3 loop: CASSQSTAIDLQFF. As DNA, the CDR3 is TGTGCCAGCAGCCAATCGACAGCTATAGATCTCCAGTTCTTC.

This clone occurred a few times. The chain is built from TRBV5-1 and TRBJ2-7, with D perhaps TRBD1 or TRBD2 (5 bases each). The germline V and J ends were trimmed by 4 bases and 6 bases, with 23 bases remaining between them. CDR3 length: 16 residues. Germline V gene lookup returns CDR1 SGHRS and CDR2 YFSETQ. The CDR3 reads CASSRFRGGGRSEQYF. The DNA for the CDR3 is TGCGCCAGCAGCCGTTTCCGGGGCGGCGGAAGATCCGAGCAGTACTTC.

The chain recombines TRBV29-1 with TRBJ2-5; possible D gene TRBD2, 7 bases. Germline V lookup: CDR1 SQVTM, CDR2 ANQGSEA. The CDR3 runs 13 residues. V lost 4 bases to trimming and J lost 11 bases, with 20 bases between them. The CDR3: CSVGALGGDVQYF. CDR3 nucleotides: TGCAGCGTTGGGGCCCTAGGGGGGGATGTGCAGTACTTC.

The chain links TRBV7-9 to TRBJ1-1, with a weak D call TRBD1 (6 bases). With 5 bases removed from V and 6 bases from J, the gap between germline ends came to 10 bases. This CDR3 is built from 12 residues. Germline V gene sequence: CDR1 SEHNR, CDR2 FQNEAQ (reference sequence). The CDR3 DNA reads as TGTGCCAGCAGCCAAGGACAGTCTGAAGCTTTCTTT. This codes for CASSQGQSEAFF.

The V gene is TRBV28, the J gene TRBJ1-6; 7 positions agree with TRBD1. V shed 5 bases and J 9 bases; nucleotides not matched to a gene: 7. The CDR3 is 14 amino acids. CDR1 MDHEN and CDR2 SYDVKM come from the germline V gene. The CDR3 coding sequence is TGTGCCAGCAGTGGGGACAGCCTGGTTTCACCCCTCCACTTT. It specifies CASSGDSLVSPLHF.

In regard to this clone: This clone may be a read error of a much larger clone one base away. The sample has other DNA sequences that encode this CDR3 too. The chain uses TRBV11-1 and TRBJ2-3, with D perhaps being TRBD1 or TRBD2 (5 bases each). Trimming pared 3 bases from V and 5 bases from J, leaving 6 bases between. The CDR3 length is 12 residues. Germline V CDR1 and CDR2: SGHAT, FQDESV (reference sequence). The CDR3 is CASSLGEDTQYF. Here the CDR3 DNA reads TGTGCCAGCAGCTTGGGGGAAGATACGCAGTATTTT.

The chain uses TRBV27 and TRBJ1-4, with TRBD1 matching 7 bases. Germline values: CDR1 MNHEY, CDR2 SMNVEV (reference sequence). There are 14 residues in the CDR3. J gave up 6 bases and V 5 bases, and 6 bases lay outside the gene matches. The CDR3: CASSNRQGDEKLFF. The CDR3 coding sequence is TGTGCCAGCAGTAACCGACAGGGCGATGAAAAACTGTTTTTT. The whole variable domain, remainder taken from reference TRBV27 and TRBJ1-4, is EAQVTQNPRYLITVTGKKLTVTCSQNMNHEYMSWYRQDPGLGLRQIYYSMNVEVTDKGDVPEGYKVSRKEKRNFPLILESPSPNQTSLYFCASSNRQGDEKLFFGSGTQLSVL.

The chain joins TRBV7-9 to TRBJ2-3, with no clear D. The CDR3 consists of 16 residues. Germline V gene lookup returns CDR1 SEHNR and CDR2 FQNEAQ (reference sequence). V dropped 5 bases and J dropped 1 base, with 16 bases sitting between them. The CDR3 DNA reads as TGTGCCAGCAGCCCCGGACCGAATCGGGGCACAGATACGCAGTATTTT. This encodes CASSPGPNRGTDTQYF.

For the CDR3, the DNA is TGTGCCTGGAGGACCGGGACTCTCTACAATGAGCAGTTCTTC. Its translation: CAWRTGTLYNEQFF. This sequence joins TRBV30 and TRBJ2-1, with D possibly matching TRBD2 (6 bases). Germline V gives CDR1 GTSNPN, CDR2 SVGIG (reference sequence). Trimming removed 3 bases from V and 3 bases from J, with 12 bases in between. The CDR3 extends over 14 amino acids.

The V call is TRBV2, the J call TRBJ1-1; D may be TRBD1 (5 bases). Germline assignment: CDR1 SNHLY and CDR2 FYNNEI. The CDR3 is made up of 15 amino acids. The ends were cut back, 4 bases at V and 1 base at J, with 13 bases in the middle. The CDR3 spells CASSVSPTENTEAFF. Written as DNA, the CDR3 is TGTGCCAGCAGTGTATCACCGACAGAGAACACTGAAGCTTTCTTT.

The J gene is TRBJ1-4, the V gene TRBV27; D gene unclear. Trimming cost V 4 bases and J 3 bases, with 9 bases left between them. CDR3 length equals 14 residues. Germline CDR1 is MNHEY and CDR2 is SMNVEV (reference sequence). CDR3 DNA: TGTGCCAGCAGTTCCGTCGTGGCTAATGAAAAACTGTTTTTT. This gives the protein CASSSVVANEKLFF.

This clone was seen only a few times. The chain joins TRBV7-9 to TRBJ2-1, with 9 bases matching TRBD1. This CDR3 comprises 15 residues. V was pared by 4 bases and J by 4 bases, with 5 bases of the junction left unmatched. Germline V gene data show CDR1 as SEHNR and CDR2 as FQNEAQ (reference sequence). The CDR3 here is CASSYRQGEYNEQFF. CDR3 sequence (DNA): TGTGCCAGCAGCTACCGACAGGGGGAATACAATGAGCAGTTCTTC.

The chain uses TRBV7-2 and TRBJ2-4; 8 nucleotides align to TRBD2. V shed 3 bases and J 1 base; nucleotides not matched to a gene: 5. Looked up from germline, CDR1 is SGHTA and CDR2 is FQGNSA. The CDR3 spans 16 residues. As DNA, the CDR3 is TGTGCCAGCAGCTTGACCGGGGGGGCCGCCAAAAACATTCAGTACTTC. Protein sequence: CASSLTGGAAKNIQYF.